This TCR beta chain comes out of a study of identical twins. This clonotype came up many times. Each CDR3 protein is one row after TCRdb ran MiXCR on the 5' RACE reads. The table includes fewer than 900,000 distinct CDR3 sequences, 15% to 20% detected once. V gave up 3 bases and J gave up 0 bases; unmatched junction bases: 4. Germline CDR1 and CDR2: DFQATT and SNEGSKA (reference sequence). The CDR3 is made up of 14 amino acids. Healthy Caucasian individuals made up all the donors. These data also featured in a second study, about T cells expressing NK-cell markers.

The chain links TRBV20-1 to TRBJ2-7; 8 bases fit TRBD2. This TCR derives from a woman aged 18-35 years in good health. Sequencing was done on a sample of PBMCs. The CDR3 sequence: CSASSSGYSYEQYF. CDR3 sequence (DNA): TGCAGTGCTAGCTCTAGCGGGTACTCCTACGAGCAGTACTTC.